The 28 T cell receptor beta chains below come from one sample, sequenced in a study of cytomegalovirus exposure and HLA in healthy donors. The PCR had 60 Vbeta and 13 Jbeta primers. The method was immunoSEQ multiplex PCR; TCRdb's version includes in-frame clones alone and lacks a portion of them. This sample carries 150,000 to 200,000 clones, about four fifths of them seen once, and the ten largest clones take roughly 5.2%. The source material was PBMCs. The receptors derive from a man aged 18 to 35 in good health and CMV-seronegative.

This rearrangement joins TRBV10-1 to TRBJ1-5; 7 bases match TRBD1. Per germline, CDR1 WNHNN and CDR2 SYGVQD (reference sequence). This CDR3 comprises 15 residues. J was trimmed by 3 bases and V by 2 bases; bases with no gene match: 4. The CDR3: CASSEGTENNQPQHF. The CDR3 DNA is TGCGCCAGCAGTGAGGGGACAGAAAACAATCAGCCCCAGCATTTT.

The gene calls are TRBV5-1 and TRBJ1-4, with 7 bases identical to TRBD1. The length of the CDR3 is 15 residues. J gave up 8 bases and V 3 bases, and 10 bases lay outside the gene matches. Germline V gives CDR1 SGHRS, CDR2 YFSETQ. CDR3 sequence: CASSSGGTVGEKLFF. CDR3 nucleotides: TGCGCCAGCAGCTCAGGGGGGACAGTGGGGGAAAAACTGTTTTTT.

The gene calls are TRBV7-2 and TRBJ2-5, with 12 bases lining up with TRBD2. CDR1 is SGHTA, CDR2 FQGNSA, per germline. The CDR3 sequence is 15 residues long. V shed 6 bases and J 5 bases; nucleotides not matched to a gene: 7. CDR3 nucleotides: TGTGCCAGCAGGTCCGGGACTAGCGGGTTGGAGACCCAGTACTTC. Protein sequence: CASRSGTSGLETQYF.

This clone was counted between two and nine times. CDR3 in amino acids: CASSNRDRGTFWGANVLTF. The CDR3 DNA reads TGTGCCAGCAGCAATAGGGACAGGGGGACGTTTTGGGGGGCCAACGTCCTGACTTTC. The chain combines TRBV7-9 with TRBJ2-6; TRBD1 matches at 11 bases. This CDR3 spans 19 amino acids. The germline gives CDR1 SEHNR, CDR2 FQNEAQ (reference sequence). Losses at the gene ends were 5 bases for V and 4 bases for J; bases not matched to a gene: 13.

The rearrangement links TRBV5-1 to TRBJ2-3; 9 nucleotides align to TRBD1. With 8 bases clipped from V and 6 bases from J, the junction kept 13 bases outside the gene matches. Germline-derived CDR1 and CDR2 are SGHRS and YFSETQ. The CDR3 covers 15 residues. This CDR3 is CASREQGALGDTQYF. CDR3 in DNA: TGCGCCAGTCGAGAACAGGGGGCGCTTGGGGATACGCAGTATTTT.

J is TRBJ2-1 and V is TRBV9; 7 positions agree with TRBD2. CDR3 length equals 16 residues. V was clipped by 4 bases and J by 0 bases; unmatched bases: 7. CDR1 and CDR2 from the germline V gene are SGDLS and YYNGEE. The CDR3 nucleotides read TGTGCCAGCAGCCTTCGCGGCGGGAGCTCCTACAATGAGCAGTTCTTC. Protein product: CASSLRGGSSYNEQFF.

The chain uses TRBV27 and TRBJ2-3; 11 nucleotides match TRBD2. The V gene end was trimmed by 5 bases and the J gene end by 4 bases; junction bases not matched to a gene: 8. The CDR3 spans 16 residues. Germline V gene data show CDR1 as MNHEY and CDR2 as SMNVEV (reference sequence). The DNA of the CDR3 is TGTGCCAGCAGTGTACTCCCGGGACTAGCGGCAGATACGCAGTATTTT. Its protein is CASSVLPGLAADTQYF.

This clone was seen a few times. This chain joins TRBV5-4 and TRBJ1-2; tentatively, D is TRBD1 (5 bases). The CDR3 is 13 amino acids. Looked up from germline, CDR1 is SGHNT and CDR2 is YYREEE (reference sequence). V was pared by 7 bases and J by 5 bases, with 15 bases between. The CDR3 region is CASALRDRYGYTF. CDR3 sequence (DNA): TGTGCCAGCGCCCTCAGGGATCGGTATGGCTACACCTTC.

The chain has TRBV19 and TRBJ2-3, with 8 bases that match TRBD2. Per the germline V gene, CDR1 is LNHDA and CDR2 is SQIVND (reference sequence). After removal of 7 bases from V and 3 bases from J, the junction contained 6 bases not matched to a gene. The CDR3 is 14 residues long. CDR3 sequence (DNA): TGTGCCAGTATGGGGCGGGGGGCTACAGATACGCAGTATTTT. It yields the protein CASMGRGATDTQYF.

The chain joins TRBV7-9 to TRBJ2-7, with 9 positions matching TRBD1. Germline V gene lookup returns CDR1 SEHNR and CDR2 FQNEAQ (reference sequence). V gave up 5 bases and J gave up 9 bases; unmatched junction bases: 14. CDR3 length: 15 amino acids. The CDR3 region is CASSSPGTGSLGQYF. The CDR3 coding sequence is TGTGCCAGCAGCAGCCCCGGGACAGGGTCTCTCGGGCAGTACTTC.

The V gene is TRBV5-6, the J gene TRBJ2-1, with a possible D match to TRBD1 (5 bases). In germline, CDR1 is SGHDT, CDR2 YYEEEE. The CDR3 covers 15 residues. V was pared by 2 bases and J by 7 bases, with 16 bases between. CDR3 amino acids: CASSFVTGLANEQFF. CDR3 nucleotides: TGTGCCAGCAGCTTCGTAACAGGTTTGGCGAATGAGCAGTTCTTC.

The V gene is TRBV15, the J gene TRBJ1-2; D may be TRBD1 (6 bases). Per the germline V gene, CDR1 is LNHNV and CDR2 is YYDKDF (reference sequence). Trimming left V 3 bases short and J 0 bases short, with 11 bases between. This CDR3 has 15 residues. As DNA, the CDR3 is TGTGCCACCAGCAGGGAAAAGGGGGCTAACTATGGCTACACCTTC. As protein: CATSREKGANYGYTF. Full variable domain (outside the CDR3, taken from reference TRBV15 and TRBJ1-2): DAMVIQNPRYQVTQFGKPVTLSCSQTLNHNVMYWYQQKSSQAPKLLFHYYDKDFNNEADTPDNFQSRRPNTSFCFLDIRSPGLGDTAMYLCATSREKGANYGYTFGSGTRLTVV.

Points on this clone: The same CDR3 is also encoded by other DNA sequences in this sample. The rearrangement joins TRBV9 to TRBJ1-1; no clear D. V gave up 4 bases and J gave up 7 bases, with 20 bases separating them. Per the germline V gene, CDR1 is SGDLS and CDR2 is YYNGEE. The CDR3 spans 15 residues. For the CDR3, the DNA is TGTGCCAGCAGCTCATCAGGAGGCAGTTCGTATGAAGCTTTCTTT. This codes for CASSSSGGSSYEAFF.

This chain joins TRBV4-2 and TRBJ2-4; D is perhaps TRBD1 (6 bases). The V gene's germline CDR1 is LGHNA and CDR2 YNFKEQ. The CDR3 consists of 21 residues. V lost 0 bases to trimming and J lost 8 bases, with 32 bases between them. The CDR3 here is CASSQESPAIRDMESGDIQYF. In nucleotides, the CDR3 is TGTGCCAGCAGCCAAGAATCCCCTGCTATCCGGGACATGGAAAGTGGGGACATTCAGTACTTC.

The J gene is TRBJ2-3, the V gene TRBV27; D is perhaps TRBD2 (5 bases). The CDR3 spans 14 residues. Germline-derived CDR1 and CDR2 are MNHEY and SMNVEV (reference sequence). V was cut by 3 bases and J by 0 bases, with 7 bases left in between. This CDR3 is CASSFEGSTDTQYF. In nucleotides, the CDR3 is TGTGCCAGCAGTTTTGAGGGAAGCACAGATACGCAGTATTTT.

The chain links TRBV5-1 to TRBJ2-5, with TRBD1 matching over 7 bases. Germline V lookup: CDR1 SGHRS, CDR2 YFSETQ. CDR3 size: 14 residues. The V segment lost 4 bases and the J segment 5 bases; nucleotides outside the gene matches: 8. The CDR3 nucleotides read TGCGCCAGCAGCCATTCGACAGGGCTTGAGACCCAGTACTTC. It encodes CASSHSTGLETQYF.

J is TRBJ2-7 and V is TRBV27; TRBD2 might be the D (5 bases). The germline V gene encodes CDR1 MNHEY and CDR2 SMNVEV (reference sequence). There are 16 residues in the CDR3. With 3 bases removed from V and 2 bases from J, the gap between germline ends came to 17 bases. This chain's CDR3 is CASSFRPAGAPYEQYF. For the CDR3, the DNA is TGTGCCAGCAGTTTTCGGCCGGCGGGCGCACCCTACGAGCAGTACTTC.

This clone was seen more than once but under ten times. The junction departs from the called germline gene at one end, perhaps through a read error. The chain is built from TRBV29-1 and TRBJ2-3; D might be TRBD2 (6 bases). This CDR3 is built from 13 residues. Looked up from germline, CDR1 is SQVTM and CDR2 is ANQGSEA. CDR3 in amino acids: CSAYGTSTDTQYF. DNA for the CDR3: TGCAGCGCCTACGGAACTAGCACGGATACGCAGTATTTT.

The V gene is TRBV19, the J gene TRBJ2-5; TRBD2 matches 10 bases. Germline values: CDR1 LNHDA, CDR2 SQIVND (reference sequence). V was pared by 9 bases and J by 5 bases, with 12 bases of the junction left unmatched. The CDR3 extends over 15 amino acids. CDR3 sequence (DNA): TGTGCCAGCCGGGTAGCGGGGGGCCGCGGGGAGACCCAGTACTTC. It yields the protein CASRVAGGRGETQYF.

The J gene is TRBJ2-1, the V gene TRBV9; D unclear. In germline, CDR1 is SGDLS, CDR2 YYNGEE. The CDR3 consists of 13 residues. V lost 1 base, J lost 6 bases, and 8 bases lay in between. The CDR3 nucleotides read TGTGCCAGCAGCGTACCCCCAGTCAATGAGCAGTTCTTC. Translated, it gives CASSVPPVNEQFF.

The V gene is TRBV29-1, the J gene TRBJ2-3; the match to TRBD2 covers 12 bases. V gave up 5 bases and J gave up 3 bases; unmatched junction bases: 6. CDR1 is SQVTM and CDR2 is ANQGSEA in the germline V gene. The CDR3 extends over 15 amino acids. The chain's CDR3 is CSVPRTSGDTDTQYF. CDR3 bases: TGCAGCGTTCCTAGGACTAGCGGGGATACAGATACGCAGTATTTT.

This clone appeared once. The J gene is TRBJ2-1, the V gene TRBV6-1, with 8 bases identical to TRBD1. J lost 7 bases, V lost 0 bases, and 5 bases had no gene match. Germline lookup yields CDR1 MNHNS and CDR2 SASEGT. The CDR3 sequence is 15 residues long. DNA of the CDR3: TGTGCCAGCAGTGAAGCGGCAGGGGGCAGGAATGAGCAGTTCTTC. This sequence encodes CASSEAAGGRNEQFF.

The J gene is TRBJ2-2, the V gene TRBV5-1; no clear D. This CDR3 is built from 14 residues. Germline V gene sequence: CDR1 SGHRS, CDR2 YFSETQ. V was trimmed by 0 bases and J by 1 base, leaving 4 bases between them. Here the CDR3 reads CASSLVQNTGELFF. The CDR3 DNA follows: TGCGCCAGCAGCTTGGTTCAGAACACCGGGGAGCTGTTTTTT.

The rearrangement joins TRBV28 to TRBJ1-2; perhaps TRBD1 as D (5 bases). This CDR3 spans 13 amino acids. V was shortened by 6 bases and J by 8 bases, with 16 bases between the two germline ends. Germline CDR1 is MDHEN and CDR2 is SYDVKM. This chain's CDR3 is CASSSVDRLGYTF. The CDR3, as DNA: TGTGCCAGCAGCAGTGTCGACAGATTAGGCTACACCTTC.

The rearrangement links TRBV4-1 to TRBJ2-7; 9 bases match TRBD1. Germline V gene data show CDR1 as MGHRA and CDR2 as YSYEKL. The length of the CDR3 is 17 residues. J was trimmed by 5 bases and V by 3 bases; bases with no gene match: 14. The CDR3 region has the DNA TGCGCCAGCAGCCATATGAAAGCGGGACAGGGTCCAAACGAGCAGTACTTC. This sequence encodes CASSHMKAGQGPNEQYF.

The V call is TRBV7-8, the J call TRBJ2-2, with 7 bases matching TRBD2. J gave up 6 bases and V 3 bases, and 7 bases lay outside the gene matches. The CDR3 runs 15 residues. Germline CDR1 is SGHVS and CDR2 is FQNEAQ. The CDR3 spells CASSLAGVISGELFF. The CDR3 nucleotides are TGTGCCAGCAGCTTGGCGGGAGTGATATCCGGGGAGCTGTTTTTT.

The chain has TRBV6-6 and TRBJ1-2; D possibly corresponds to TRBD1 (5 bases). The V end was cut by 8 bases, the J end by 4 bases, with 20 bases between. The V gene's germline CDR1 is MNHNY and CDR2 SVGAGI (reference sequence). This CDR3 contains 15 residues. CDR3 sequence reads: CASSLQAATIYGYTF. CDR3 DNA sequence: TGTGCCAGCTCTTTACAGGCAGCCACGATCTATGGCTACACCTTC.

The chain is built from TRBV9 and TRBJ2-5; weak D call: TRBD1 (6 bases). V lost 0 bases and J 5 bases, leaving 14 bases between the germline ends. CDR3 size: 15 residues. Germline V CDR1 and CDR2: SGDLS, YYNGEE. The CDR3 DNA reads as TGTGCCAGCAGCGTAGAGGGTCTTAGGGGGGAGACCCAGTACTTC. Translation: CASSVEGLRGETQYF.